Each of the 26 T cell receptor beta chains below was sequenced from the same sample in a study of blood T cell repertoires in COVID-19. The data were produced by immunoSEQ multiplex PCR, yet TCRdb's version contains in-frame clones alone and is incomplete. The data show about 200,000 clones, with around 94% seen just once and roughly 0.76% held by the top ten. The sequencing sample was made of peripheral blood. The receptors come from a man aged 25-45 years with COVID-19, enrolled during active disease.

There are a few counts of this clone. This chain uses TRBV11-2 with TRBJ1-3; D is ambiguous. The germline V gene has CDR1 SGHAT and CDR2 FQNNGV. The CDR3 runs 14 residues. V was clipped by 5 bases and J by 8 bases, with 16 bases between them. The CDR3 sequence is CASSPRWSKDTIYF. The DNA for the CDR3 is TGTGCCAGCAGCCCTCGGTGGAGTAAGGACACCATATATTTT.

The chain has TRBV27 and TRBJ1-5; D unclear. Germline V lookup: CDR1 MNHEY, CDR2 SMNVEV (reference sequence). The CDR3 contains 12 residues. V was cut by 5 bases and J by 7 bases, with 9 bases left in between. For the CDR3, the DNA is TGTGCCAGCAGTCGGTCGGGGCAGCCCCAGCATTTT. Translation gives CASSRSGQPQHF.

The chain uses TRBV3-1 (or the pseudogene TRBV3-2) and TRBJ2-7; 8 bases agree with TRBD2. Germline V gene lookup returns CDR1 LGHDT and CDR2 YNNKEL (reference sequence). After removal of 4 bases from V and 2 bases from J, the junction contained 10 bases not matched to a gene. The CDR3 extends over 16 amino acids. CDR3 sequence (DNA): TGTGCCAGCAGCCTTCAAGCGGGGGCCGGAACCTACGAGCAGTACTTC. It is translated as CASSLQAGAGTYEQYF.

V and J are TRBV5-1 and TRBJ1-6, with TRBD1 identical over 10 bases. CDR1 and CDR2 from the germline V gene are SGHRS and YFSETQ. The CDR3 is 17 amino acids. V was clipped by 6 bases and J by 1 base; unmatched bases: 7. This CDR3 is CASKGGQGGSYNSPLHF. The DNA of the CDR3 is TGCGCCAGCAAAGGCGGACAGGGGGGATCCTATAATTCACCCCTCCACTTT.

The CDR3 reads CASSPDRLPQPQHF. The DNA for the CDR3 is TGTGCCAGCAGCCCGGACAGGTTACCTCAGCCCCAGCATTTT. The V and J genes are TRBV7-9 and TRBJ1-5, with 7 nucleotides matching TRBD1. The CDR3 totals 14 residues. Germline values: CDR1 SEHNR, CDR2 FQNEAQ (reference sequence). Trimming removed 5 bases from V and 6 bases from J; junction bases left unmatched: 7.

The chain joins TRBV21-1 to TRBJ1-1; the table assigns TRBD1, which was not confirmed against the DNA. TRBV21-1 is annotated as a pseudogene. CDR3 size: 14 residues. The CDR3 protein is CASSKQGEDTEAFF. Here the CDR3 DNA reads TGTGCCAGCAGCAAACAGGGTGAGGACACTGAAGCTTTCTTT.

The chain couples TRBV9 to TRBJ1-1; tentatively, D is TRBD1 (5 bases). The CDR3 sequence is 15 residues long. Germline V gene data show CDR1 as SGDLS and CDR2 as YYNGEE. Deletions cut 0 bases from V and 1 base from J, with 10 bases between. The CDR3 reads CASSVAGGSNTEAFF. DNA for the CDR3: TGTGCCAGCAGCGTAGCGGGGGGATCGAACACTGAAGCTTTCTTT.

This chain joins TRBV12-5 and TRBJ2-1; unclear D gene. This CDR3 contains 13 residues. The V gene lost 3 bases and the J gene lost 3 bases, with 6 bases spanning the gap. Looked up from germline, CDR1 is LGHNT and CDR2 is FRNRAP. DNA of the CDR3: TGTGCTAGTGGTTTAAACAGCTACAATGAGCAGTTCTTC. Translating gives CASGLNSYNEQFF.

This chain uses TRBV4-2 with TRBJ1-5; 8 bases fit TRBD1. Trimming at V came to 1 base and at J to 7 bases, leaving 9 bases not matched to a gene. This CDR3 contains 16 residues. Germline V gene lookup returns CDR1 LGHNA and CDR2 YNFKEQ. This CDR3 reads CASSQGDRTSGQPQHF. CDR3 nucleotides: TGTGCCAGCAGCCAAGGGGACAGGACCTCAGGGCAGCCCCAGCATTTT.

The gene calls are TRBV5-6 and TRBJ2-7; no clear D gene. V lost 3 bases and J 2 bases, leaving 6 bases between the germline ends. This CDR3 comprises 12 residues. In germline, CDR1 is SGHDT, CDR2 YYEEEE. The CDR3 is CASSSTAYEQYF. CDR3 DNA: TGTGCCAGCAGCTCAACAGCCTACGAGCAGTACTTC.

The chain has TRBV6-5 and TRBJ1-2; D is unresolved. Germline CDR1 reads MNHEY; CDR2 reads SVGAGI. This CDR3 has 15 residues. Deletions cut 5 bases from V and 3 bases from J, with 16 bases between. The CDR3 DNA follows: TGTGCCAGCAGTATAACCCCGAGGGCCTACTATGGCTACACCTTC. Translation: CASSITPRAYYGYTF.

V usage is TRBV7-9 and J usage is TRBJ2-7; maybe TRBD2 (5 bases). This CDR3 spans 15 amino acids. CDR1 and CDR2 from the germline V gene are SEHNR and FQNEAQ (reference sequence). V lost 0 bases and J lost 3, with 12 bases in between. CDR3 DNA sequence: TGTGCCAGCAGCTTAGCGGAGGTCTTTGGCTACGAGCAGTACTTC. Amino acid sequence: CASSLAEVFGYEQYF.

This sequence joins TRBV3-1 (or the pseudogene TRBV3-2) and TRBJ1-2, with D uncertain. CDR3 length equals 11 residues. Trimming stripped 6 bases from V and 5 bases from J, with 7 bases between. In germline, CDR1 is LGHDT, CDR2 YNNKEL (reference sequence). In DNA, the CDR3 is TGTGCCAGCAGTCAGAAGTATGGCTACACCTTC. Protein: CASSQKYGYTF.

The chain links TRBV7-9 to TRBJ1-1; the D is unclear. The CDR3 is 14 amino acids. Germline-derived CDR1 and CDR2 are SEHNR and FQNEAQ (reference sequence). The germline V and J ends were trimmed by 5 bases and 8 bases, with 18 bases remaining between them. Written as DNA, the CDR3 is TGTGCCAGCAGCCCTTCAGAGGAGGCCCGAGAAGCTTTCTTT. Protein: CASSPSEEAREAFF.

The CDR3 reads CAISVTGGTEAFF. In DNA form, the CDR3 reads TGTGCCATCAGTGTGACAGGGGGCACTGAAGCTTTCTTT. This chain uses TRBV10-3 with TRBJ1-1, with 9 bases identical to TRBD1. The trim removed 4 bases at V and 4 bases at J, leaving 1 base unmatched. Germline V gives CDR1 ENHRY, CDR2 SYGVKD. CDR3 length: 13 amino acids.

The rearrangement uses TRBV5-6 and TRBJ1-2, with 7 bases aligning to TRBD1. Germline values: CDR1 SGHDT, CDR2 YYEEEE. V was clipped by 0 bases and J by 13 bases; unmatched bases: 9. CDR3 length: 13 amino acids. This CDR3 reads CASSLGEGASTTF. The CDR3 region has the DNA TGTGCCAGCAGCTTGGGAGAGGGGGCATCCACCACCTTC. Combining the CDR3 with reference TRBV5-6 and TRBJ1-2 gives the whole variable domain DAGVTQSPTHLIKTRGQQVTLRCSPKSGHDTVSWYQQALGQGPQFIFQYYEEEERQRGNFPDRFSGHQFPNYSSELNVNALLLGDSALYLCASSLGEGASTTFGSGTRLTVV.

This clone was seen just once. The V and J genes are TRBV9 and TRBJ1-5, with D possibly being TRBD1 (6 bases). V was cut by 3 bases and J by 3 bases, with 13 bases left in between. Germline CDR1 and CDR2: SGDLS and YYNGEE. The CDR3 is made up of 15 amino acids. The DNA of the CDR3 is TGTGCCAGCAGCGACAGGGCTTCTGACAATCAGCCCCAGCATTTT. It specifies CASSDRASDNQPQHF.

This rearrangement joins TRBV7-9 to TRBJ1-4, with a weak D call TRBD1 (5 bases). Trimming removed 5 bases from V and 8 bases from J, with 15 bases in between. Germline V CDR1 and CDR2: SEHNR, FQNEAQ (reference sequence). The CDR3 is made up of 14 amino acids. CDR3 region: CASSRAGLGEKLFF. CDR3 bases: TGTGCCAGCAGCCGAGCAGGGTTAGGGGAAAAACTGTTTTTT. Looking up the rest from reference TRBV7-9 and TRBJ1-4 gives the full variable domain: DTGVSQNPRHKITKRGQNVTFRCDPISEHNRLYWYRQTLGQGPEFLTYFQNEAQLEKSRLLSDRFSAERPKGSFSTLEIQRTEQGDSAMYLCASSRAGLGEKLFFGSGTQLSVL.

This chain connects TRBV6-8 to TRBJ2-7; 7 nucleotides line up with TRBD1. This CDR3 comprises 20 residues. CDR1 and CDR2 (germline): MNHGY, SAAAGT. Unmatched junction bases numbered 24, after V lost 2 bases and J lost 5 bases. Written as DNA, the CDR3 is TGTGCCAGCAGTTACCTCGGGGCCAGAGGGGGCAAAAAGGGTAGGGACGAGCAGTACTTC. Translating it yields CASSYLGARGGKKGRDEQYF.

This chain joins TRBV3-1 (or the pseudogene TRBV3-2) and TRBJ2-1, with D possibly being TRBD2 (5 bases). This CDR3 is 15 amino acids long. With 1 base removed from V and 6 bases from J, the gap between germline ends came to 13 bases. Germline CDR1 is LGHDT and CDR2 is YNNKEL (reference sequence). The CDR3 DNA sequence: TGTGCCAGCAGCCAAGGGTCGTCAGCGGTCAATGAGCAGTTCTTC. Its protein product is CASSQGSSAVNEQFF.

The rearrangement links TRBV3-1 (or the pseudogene TRBV3-2) to TRBJ2-3, with D possibly being TRBD2 (6 bases). V was cut by 0 bases and J by 4 bases, with 17 bases left in between. Germline V CDR1 and CDR2: LGHDT, YNNKEL (reference sequence). The CDR3 covers 17 residues. CDR3 residues: CASSQDGAGSGADTQYF. The DNA for the CDR3 is TGTGCCAGCAGCCAAGATGGAGCCGGCTCGGGAGCAGATACGCAGTATTTT.

The genes are TRBV9 and TRBJ1-3; 8 nucleotides align to TRBD1. The germline V gene encodes CDR1 SGDLS and CDR2 YYNGEE. The V gene end was trimmed by 4 bases and the J gene end by 3 bases; junction bases not matched to a gene: 6. The CDR3 has 15 residues. The CDR3 loop reads CASSSLTGDGNTIYF. In nucleotides, the CDR3 is TGTGCCAGCAGCTCATTGACAGGGGATGGAAACACCATATATTTT. Filled out from reference TRBV9 and TRBJ1-3, the complete variable domain reads DSGVTQTPKHLITATGQRVTLRCSPRSGDLSVYWYQQSLDQGLQFLIQYYNGEERAKGNILERFSAQQFPDLHSELNLSSLELGDSALYFCASSSLTGDGNTIYFGEGSWLTVV.

The chain couples TRBV5-6 to TRBJ2-2, with TRBD2 matching 7 bases. This CDR3 contains 14 residues. The J segment lost 3 bases and the V segment lost 3 bases, leaving 2 bases of the junction unmatched. The germline CDR1 and CDR2 sequences are SGHDT and YYEEEE. DNA of the CDR3: TGTGCCAGCAGCTCGACTAGCCACACCGGGGAGCTGTTTTTT. Translating it yields CASSSTSHTGELFF.

The rearrangement links TRBV10-3 to TRBJ1-1, with 9 bases aligning to TRBD1. The CDR3 runs 15 residues. The V gene end was trimmed by 6 bases and the J gene end by 0 bases; junction bases not matched to a gene: 5. CDR1 and CDR2 from the germline V gene are ENHRY and SYGVKD. CDR3 amino acids: CAIRRTGEVNTEAFF. The CDR3 region has the DNA TGTGCCATCAGGAGGACAGGGGAGGTGAACACTGAAGCTTTCTTT.

V and J are TRBV7-9 and TRBJ1-1; D is undetermined. Germline V gene data show CDR1 as SEHNR and CDR2 as FQNEAQ (reference sequence). The CDR3 is made up of 15 amino acids. V gave up 1 base and J gave up 0 bases, with 9 bases separating them. DNA of the CDR3: TGTGCCAGCAGCTTAGAGTGGCAGATGAACACTGAAGCTTTCTTT. This sequence encodes CASSLEWQMNTEAFF.

V gene TRBV5-4 combines with J gene TRBJ2-3, with 10 bases matching TRBD2. V trimming: 1 base; J trimming: 3 bases; junction bases outside the gene matches: 11. Germline loops: CDR1 SGHNT, CDR2 YYREEE (reference sequence). This CDR3 is built from 18 residues. This CDR3 is CASSLPSGGPRSTDTQYF. Written as DNA, the CDR3 is TGTGCCAGCAGCTTGCCTAGCGGGGGCCCACGATCTACAGATACGCAGTATTTT.